This passage covers 13 T cell receptor beta chains from one sample sequenced in a study of blood T cells in healthy people across ages. It was with a sample-barcoded 5' primer and a J-beta primer mix that a second PCR of about 6 to 12 cycles was run. In TCRdb, the 5' RACE reads were re-called with MiXCR into one record per CDR3 protein. This sample carries approximately 790,000 distinct CDR3 sequences, approximately 59% of them seen once, and the ten largest clones take around 30%. Sequenced input: blood. The receptor set was obtained from a man aged 25 to 45 in good health.

This clonotype was seen a handful of times. The chain recombines TRBV6-6 with TRBJ2-6; D not certain. Trimming stripped 7 bases from V and 0 bases from J, with 7 bases between. The CDR3 consists of 14 residues. CDR1 is MNHNY and CDR2 is SVGAGI in the germline V gene (reference sequence). CDR3 DNA sequence: TGTGCCAGCATCAGGAGCTCTGGGGCCAACGTCCTGACTTTC. Translated, it gives CASIRSSGANVLTF.

The rearrangement links TRBV20-1 to TRBJ2-5; the D is unclear. Matching the DNA end better, TRBJ2-7 makes the J call doubtful. The CDR3 has 12 amino acids. CDR1 is DFQATT, CDR2 SNEGSKA, per germline (reference sequence). The CDR3, as DNA: TGCAGTGCTAGAGATTTACAAAACGAGCAGTACTTC. The encoded protein is CSARDLQNEQYF.

This clonotype was recorded once. The chain joins TRBV9 to TRBJ2-3, with 9 bases that match TRBD2. This CDR3 spans 15 amino acids. V shed 7 bases and J 6 bases; nucleotides not matched to a gene: 12. Germline V gives CDR1 SGDLS, CDR2 YYNGEE. The CDR3 reads CASDIAGALGDTQYF. Written as DNA, the CDR3 is TGTGCCAGCGACATAGCGGGGGCCCTTGGGGATACGCAGTATTTT.

The V and J genes are TRBV5-1 and TRBJ2-1, with D perhaps matching TRBD2 (5 bases). Trimming removed 8 bases at V and 3 bases at J, with 6 bases between. The germline gives CDR1 SGHRS, CDR2 YFSETQ. The CDR3 loop spans 11 amino acids. The CDR3 nucleotides read TGCGCCAGGGGGAGCTACAATGAGCAGTTCTTC. Its protein is CARGSYNEQFF.

The CDR3 protein is CASSSQGKETQYF. Written as DNA, the CDR3 is TGTGCCAGCAGTTCCCAGGGGAAAGAGACCCAGTACTTC. V and J are TRBV28 and TRBJ2-5; tentatively, D is TRBD1 (6 bases). The CDR3 totals 13 residues. Trimming cost V 4 bases and J 3 bases, with 9 bases left between them. In germline, CDR1 is MDHEN, CDR2 SYDVKM.

V and J are TRBV30 and TRBJ1-2; weak D call: TRBD1 (6 bases). This CDR3 region has 13 residues. The germline V gene encodes CDR1 GTSNPN and CDR2 SVGIG (reference sequence). The V end lost 0 bases, the J end lost 8 bases, and 13 bases lay between the germline ends. The CDR3: CAWSVVQGQGYTF. Here the CDR3 DNA reads TGTGCCTGGAGTGTAGTCCAGGGACAAGGCTACACCTTC.

The V gene is TRBV20-1, the J gene TRBJ2-7; 8 bases map to TRBD1. Trimming removed 6 bases from V and 2 bases from J; junction bases left unmatched: 12. CDR1 is DFQATT, CDR2 SNEGSKA, per germline (reference sequence). This CDR3 contains 15 residues. The CDR3 reads CSALLPGQVTYEQYF. DNA for the CDR3: TGCAGTGCGCTTCTCCCGGGACAGGTAACCTACGAGCAGTACTTC.

The V call is TRBV12-3 or TRBV12-4, the J call TRBJ2-1; D remains ambiguous. The end of the DNA fits TRBJ2-7 better, so the J call may be wrong. This CDR3 region has 15 residues. CDR3 nucleotides: TGTGCCAGCAGTCCCTCCCCAGGTGTGAACTACGAGCAGTACTTC. It specifies CASSPSPGVNYEQYF.

The V call is TRBV9, the J call TRBJ1-5; TRBD1 matches 7 bases. V shed 0 bases and J 7 bases; nucleotides not matched to a gene: 4. Germline values: CDR1 SGDLS, CDR2 YYNGEE. This CDR3 has 14 amino acids. CDR3 in DNA: TGTGCCAGCAGCGTAGGGGACAGCGGGCAGCCCCAGCATTTT. Its protein product is CASSVGDSGQPQHF.

Points on this clonotype: An end of the junction does not agree with germline; a read error may underlie this. The DNA for the CDR3 is TGTGTCAGCGACCCCGGCCGACTAGCGCACACAGATACGCAGTATTTT. Its translation is CVSDPGRLAHTDTQYF. The rearrangement uses TRBV6-2 or TRBV6-3 and TRBJ2-3; the match to TRBD2 covers 8 bases. The CDR3 has 16 amino acids. From germline, CDR1 is MNHEY and CDR2 SVGEGT.

V usage is TRBV27 and J usage is TRBJ2-6; D is uncertain. This CDR3 contains 13 residues. Trimming pared 1 base from V and 16 bases from J, leaving 14 bases between. From germline, CDR1 is MNHEY and CDR2 SMNVEV (reference sequence). CDR3 DNA: TGTGCCAGCAGTTTATTCCTACGCAATGAGCTGACTTTC. Translating gives CASSLFLRNELTF.

V gene TRBV29-1 combines with J gene TRBJ2-7; D gene ambiguous. The germline V and J ends were trimmed by 2 bases and 2 bases, with 7 bases remaining between them. The CDR3 sequence is 12 residues long. CDR1 and CDR2 (germline): SQVTM, ANQGSEA. The CDR3 DNA follows: TGCAGCGTTGAAACTGGGACCTACGAGCAGTACTTC. Protein product: CSVETGTYEQYF.

This clonotype has more than one count but fewer than ten. V is TRBV12-3 or TRBV12-4 and J is TRBJ2-1, with 13 nucleotides matching TRBD2. The CDR3 runs to 15 residues. V shed 7 bases and J 5 bases; nucleotides not matched to a gene: 5. The CDR3 reads CASTKGLAGNNEQFF. In DNA form, the CDR3 reads TGTGCCAGCACGAAGGGACTAGCGGGGAACAATGAGCAGTTCTTC.